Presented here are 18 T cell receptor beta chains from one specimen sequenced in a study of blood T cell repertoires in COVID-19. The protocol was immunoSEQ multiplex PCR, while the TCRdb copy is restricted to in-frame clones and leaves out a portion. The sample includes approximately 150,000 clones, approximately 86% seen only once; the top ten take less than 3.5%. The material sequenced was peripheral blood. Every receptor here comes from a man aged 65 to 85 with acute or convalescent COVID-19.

CDR3 in amino acids: CASSQDPSHTSKYF. The DNA of the CDR3 is TGTGCCAGCAGCCAAGATCCCTCCCATACGAGCAAGTACTTC. This chain uses TRBV3-1 (or the pseudogene TRBV3-2) with TRBJ2-7; no firm D call. V gave up 0 bases and J gave up 11 bases, with 17 bases separating them. CDR1 LGHDT and CDR2 YNNKEL come from the germline V gene (reference sequence). The CDR3 runs 14 residues.

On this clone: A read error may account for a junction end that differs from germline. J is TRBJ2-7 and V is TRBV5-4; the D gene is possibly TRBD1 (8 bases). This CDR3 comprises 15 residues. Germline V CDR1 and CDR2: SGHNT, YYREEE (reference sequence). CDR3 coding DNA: TGTGCCAGCAGTTTGGGGGGGACAGGCTCCTACGAGCAGTACTTC. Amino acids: CASSLGGTGSYEQYF.

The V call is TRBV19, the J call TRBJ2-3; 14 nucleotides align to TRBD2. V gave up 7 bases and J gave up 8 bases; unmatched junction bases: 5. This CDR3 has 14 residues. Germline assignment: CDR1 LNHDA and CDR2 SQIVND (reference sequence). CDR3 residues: CASTMTSGRGTQYF. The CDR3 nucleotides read TGTGCCAGTACCATGACTAGCGGGAGGGGTACGCAGTATTTT.

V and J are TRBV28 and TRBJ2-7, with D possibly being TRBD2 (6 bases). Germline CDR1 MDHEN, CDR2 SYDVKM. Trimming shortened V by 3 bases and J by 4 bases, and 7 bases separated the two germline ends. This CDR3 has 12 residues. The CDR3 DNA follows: TGTGCCAGCAGTTTGGCGGGGTACGAGCAGTACTTC. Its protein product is CASSLAGYEQYF.

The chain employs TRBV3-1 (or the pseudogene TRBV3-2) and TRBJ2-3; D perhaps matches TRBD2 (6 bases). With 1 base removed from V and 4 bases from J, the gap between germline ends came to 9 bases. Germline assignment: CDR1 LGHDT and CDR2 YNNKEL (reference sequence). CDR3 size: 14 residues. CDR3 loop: CASSQGGGADTQYF. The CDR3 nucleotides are TGTGCCAGCAGCCAAGGGGGCGGGGCAGATACGCAGTATTTT.

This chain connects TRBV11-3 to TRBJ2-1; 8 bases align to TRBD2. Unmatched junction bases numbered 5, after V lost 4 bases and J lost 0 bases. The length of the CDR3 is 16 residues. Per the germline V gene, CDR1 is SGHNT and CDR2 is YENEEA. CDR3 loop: CASSSRSGASYNEQFF. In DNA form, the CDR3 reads TGTGCCAGCAGCTCGCGTAGCGGGGCCTCCTACAATGAGCAGTTCTTC.

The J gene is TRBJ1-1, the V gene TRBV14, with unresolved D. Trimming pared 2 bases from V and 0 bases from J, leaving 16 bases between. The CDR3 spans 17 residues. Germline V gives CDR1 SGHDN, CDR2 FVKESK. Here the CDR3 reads CASSQTIEAAMNTEAFF. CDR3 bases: TGTGCCAGCAGCCAAACAATAGAGGCCGCCATGAACACTGAAGCTTTCTTT.

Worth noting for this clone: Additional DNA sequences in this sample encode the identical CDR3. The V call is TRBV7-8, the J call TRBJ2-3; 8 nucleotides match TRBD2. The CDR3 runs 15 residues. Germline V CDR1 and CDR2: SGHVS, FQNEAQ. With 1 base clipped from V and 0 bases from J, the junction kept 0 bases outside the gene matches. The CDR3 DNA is TGTGCCAGCAGCTTAGGACTAGCGAGCACAGATACGCAGTATTTT. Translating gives CASSLGLASTDTQYF.

This CDR3 reads CASSVGRTVVPYEQYF. The CDR3, as DNA: TGCGCCAGCAGTGTGGGGAGAACGGTTGTCCCATACGAGCAGTACTTC. The genes are TRBV10-1 and TRBJ2-7; perhaps TRBD2 as D (5 bases). The V end lost 4 bases, the J end lost 4 bases, and 20 bases lay between the germline ends. Germline V gene data show CDR1 as WNHNN and CDR2 as SYGVQD (reference sequence). This CDR3 spans 16 amino acids.

CDR3 region: CASSQVPNGELFF. CDR3 coding DNA: TGTGCCAGCAGCCAAGTACCTAACGGGGAGCTGTTTTTT. This chain uses TRBV14 with TRBJ2-2; no reliable D call. In germline, CDR1 is SGHDN, CDR2 FVKESK. Trimming stripped 1 base from V and 7 bases from J, with 7 bases between. The length of the CDR3 is 13 residues.

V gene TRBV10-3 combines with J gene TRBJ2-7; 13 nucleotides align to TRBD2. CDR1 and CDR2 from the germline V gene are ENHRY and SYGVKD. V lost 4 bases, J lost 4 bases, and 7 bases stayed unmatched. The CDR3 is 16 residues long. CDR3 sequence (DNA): TGTGCCATCAGTGGCGGACTAGCGGGAGTTTCATACGAGCAGTACTTC. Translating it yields CAISGGLAGVSYEQYF.

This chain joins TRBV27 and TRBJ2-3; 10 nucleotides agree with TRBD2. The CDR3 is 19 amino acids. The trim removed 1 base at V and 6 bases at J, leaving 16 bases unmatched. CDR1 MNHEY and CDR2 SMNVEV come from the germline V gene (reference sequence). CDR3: CASSLYSPPAGGIADTQYF. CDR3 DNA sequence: TGTGCCAGCAGTTTATATAGCCCCCCAGCGGGAGGGATAGCGGATACGCAGTATTTT.

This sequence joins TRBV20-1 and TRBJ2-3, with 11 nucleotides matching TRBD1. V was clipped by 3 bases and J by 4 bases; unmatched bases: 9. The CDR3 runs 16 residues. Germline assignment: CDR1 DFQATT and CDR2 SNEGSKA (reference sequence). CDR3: CSASSPPGQGADTQYF. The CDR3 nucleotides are TGCAGTGCTAGTTCTCCCCCGGGACAGGGGGCAGATACGCAGTATTTT.

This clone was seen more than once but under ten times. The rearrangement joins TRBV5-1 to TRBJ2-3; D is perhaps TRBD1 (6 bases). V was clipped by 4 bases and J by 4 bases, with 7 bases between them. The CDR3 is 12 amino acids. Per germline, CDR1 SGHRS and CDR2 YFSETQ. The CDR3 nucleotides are TGCGCCAGCAGCAAGGGGGCAGATACGCAGTATTTT. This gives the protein CASSKGADTQYF.

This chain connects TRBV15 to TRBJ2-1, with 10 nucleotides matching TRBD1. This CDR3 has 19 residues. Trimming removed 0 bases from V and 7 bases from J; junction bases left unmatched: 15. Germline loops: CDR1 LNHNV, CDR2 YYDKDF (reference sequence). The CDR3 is CATSREPGYGTGAGNEQFF. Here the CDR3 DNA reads TGTGCCACCAGCAGAGAGCCTGGCTACGGGACAGGGGCTGGGAATGAGCAGTTCTTC.

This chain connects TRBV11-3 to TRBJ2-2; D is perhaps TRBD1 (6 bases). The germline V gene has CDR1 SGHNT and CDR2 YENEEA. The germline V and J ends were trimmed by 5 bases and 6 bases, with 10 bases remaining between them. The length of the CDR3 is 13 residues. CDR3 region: CASSITGSGELFF. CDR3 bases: TGTGCCAGCAGCATTACAGGGTCCGGGGAGCTGTTTTTT.

The CDR3 region is CASSYDRTYNSPLHF. DNA for the CDR3: TGTGCCAGCAGTTACGACAGGACTTATAATTCACCCCTCCACTTT. The rearrangement links TRBV2 to TRBJ1-6; D perhaps matches TRBD1 (6 bases). This CDR3 has 15 amino acids. Deletions cut 5 bases from V and 4 bases from J, with 12 bases between. Germline CDR1 SNHLY, CDR2 FYNNEI.

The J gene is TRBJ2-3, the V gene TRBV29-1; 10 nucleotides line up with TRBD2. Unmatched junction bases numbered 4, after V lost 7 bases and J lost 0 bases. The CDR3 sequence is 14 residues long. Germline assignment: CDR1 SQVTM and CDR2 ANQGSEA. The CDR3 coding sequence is TGCAGCGCCGCGGGACTAGCGAGCACAGATACGCAGTATTTT. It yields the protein CSAAGLASTDTQYF.